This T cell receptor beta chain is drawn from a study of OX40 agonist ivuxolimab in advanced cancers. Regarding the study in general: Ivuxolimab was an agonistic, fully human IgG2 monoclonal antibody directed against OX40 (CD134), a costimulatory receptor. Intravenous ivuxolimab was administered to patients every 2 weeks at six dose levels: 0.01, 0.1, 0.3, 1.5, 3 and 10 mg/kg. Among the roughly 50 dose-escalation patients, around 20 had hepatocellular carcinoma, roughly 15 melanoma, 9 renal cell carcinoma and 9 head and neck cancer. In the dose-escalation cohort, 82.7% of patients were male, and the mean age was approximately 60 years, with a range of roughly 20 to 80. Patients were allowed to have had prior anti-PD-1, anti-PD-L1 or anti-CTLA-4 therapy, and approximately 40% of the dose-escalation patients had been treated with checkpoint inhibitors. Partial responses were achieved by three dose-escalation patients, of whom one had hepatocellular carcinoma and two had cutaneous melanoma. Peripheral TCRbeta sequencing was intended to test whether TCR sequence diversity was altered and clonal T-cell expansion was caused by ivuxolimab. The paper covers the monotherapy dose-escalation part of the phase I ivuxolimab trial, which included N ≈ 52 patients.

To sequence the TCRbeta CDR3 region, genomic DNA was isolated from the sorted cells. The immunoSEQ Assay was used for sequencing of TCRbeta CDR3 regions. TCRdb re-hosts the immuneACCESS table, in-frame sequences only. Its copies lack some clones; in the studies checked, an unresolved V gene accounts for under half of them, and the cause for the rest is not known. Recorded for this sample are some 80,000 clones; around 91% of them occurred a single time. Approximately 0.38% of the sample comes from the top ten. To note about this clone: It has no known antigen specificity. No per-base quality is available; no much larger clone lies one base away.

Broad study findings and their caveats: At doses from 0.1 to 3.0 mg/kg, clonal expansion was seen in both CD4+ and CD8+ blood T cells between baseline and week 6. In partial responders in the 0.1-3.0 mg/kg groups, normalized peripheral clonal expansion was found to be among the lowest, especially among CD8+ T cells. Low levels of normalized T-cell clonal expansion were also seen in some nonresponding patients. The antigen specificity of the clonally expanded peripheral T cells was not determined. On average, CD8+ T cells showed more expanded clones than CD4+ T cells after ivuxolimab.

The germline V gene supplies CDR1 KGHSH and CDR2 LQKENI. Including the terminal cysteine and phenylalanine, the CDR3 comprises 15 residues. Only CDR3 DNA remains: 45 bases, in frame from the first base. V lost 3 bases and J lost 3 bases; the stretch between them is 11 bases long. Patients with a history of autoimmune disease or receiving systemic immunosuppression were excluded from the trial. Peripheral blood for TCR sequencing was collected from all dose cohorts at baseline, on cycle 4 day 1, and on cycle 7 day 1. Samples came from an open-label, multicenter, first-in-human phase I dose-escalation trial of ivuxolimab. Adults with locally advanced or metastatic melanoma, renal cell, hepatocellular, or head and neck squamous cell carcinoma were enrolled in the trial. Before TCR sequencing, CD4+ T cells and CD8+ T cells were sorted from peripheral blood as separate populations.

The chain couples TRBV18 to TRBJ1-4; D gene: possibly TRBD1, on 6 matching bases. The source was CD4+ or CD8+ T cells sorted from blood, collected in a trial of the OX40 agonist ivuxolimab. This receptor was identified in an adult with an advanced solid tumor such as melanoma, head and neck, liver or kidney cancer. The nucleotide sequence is TGTGCCAGCTCACCTCGACAGGCCTCTAATGAAAAACTGTTTTTT. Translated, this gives CASSPRQASNEKLFF. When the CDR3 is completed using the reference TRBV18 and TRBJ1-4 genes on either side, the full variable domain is NAGVMQNPRHLVRRRGQEARLRCSPMKGHSHVYWYRQLPEEGLKFMVYLQKENIIDESGMPKERFSAEFPKEGPSILRIQQVVRGDSAAYFCASSPRQASNEKLFFGSGTQLSVL.